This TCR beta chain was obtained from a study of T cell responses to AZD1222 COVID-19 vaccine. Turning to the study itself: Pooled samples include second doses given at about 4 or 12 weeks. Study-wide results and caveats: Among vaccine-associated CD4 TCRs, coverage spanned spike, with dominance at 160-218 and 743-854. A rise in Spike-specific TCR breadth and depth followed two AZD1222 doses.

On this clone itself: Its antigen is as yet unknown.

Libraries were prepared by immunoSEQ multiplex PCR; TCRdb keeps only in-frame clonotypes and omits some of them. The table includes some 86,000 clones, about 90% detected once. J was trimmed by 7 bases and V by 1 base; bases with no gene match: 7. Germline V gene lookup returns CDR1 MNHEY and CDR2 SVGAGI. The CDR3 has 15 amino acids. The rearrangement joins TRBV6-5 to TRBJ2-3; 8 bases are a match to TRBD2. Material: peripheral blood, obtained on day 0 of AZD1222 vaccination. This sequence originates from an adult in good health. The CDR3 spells CASSYFSGGGNTQYF. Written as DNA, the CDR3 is TGTGCCAGCAGTTACTTCTCGGGAGGGGGGAATACGCAGTATTTT.